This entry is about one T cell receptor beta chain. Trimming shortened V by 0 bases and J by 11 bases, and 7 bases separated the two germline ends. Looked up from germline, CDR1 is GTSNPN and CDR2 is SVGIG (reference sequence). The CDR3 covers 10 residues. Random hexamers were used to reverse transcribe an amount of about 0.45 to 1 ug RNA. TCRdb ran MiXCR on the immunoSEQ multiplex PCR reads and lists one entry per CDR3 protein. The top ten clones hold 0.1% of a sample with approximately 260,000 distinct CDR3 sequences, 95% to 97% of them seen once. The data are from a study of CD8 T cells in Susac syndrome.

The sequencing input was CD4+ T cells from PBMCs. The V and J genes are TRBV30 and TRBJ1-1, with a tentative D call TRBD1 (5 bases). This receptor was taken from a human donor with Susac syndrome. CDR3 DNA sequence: TGTGCCTGGAGTGTACGGGGGGCTTTCTTT. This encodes CAWSVRGAFF.